This is a list of T cell receptor beta chains from one sample in a study of breast tumors, draining lymph nodes, adjacent tissues. TCRdb re-called the multiplex PCR reads through MiXCR, storing one row per CDR3 protein. Of a few hundred thousand distinct CDR3 sequences listed, nearly 35% are singletons. Sequencing was carried out using axillary lymph node tissue. These receptors were taken from a female donor with breast cancer. Some clones in this sample may be carry-over from other donors' samples. The CDR3 runs from the conserved cysteine through the conserved F or W. Fields, in order: J gene, clone size, V gene, D gene, CDR3 protein, CDR3 DNA. A D gene is named only where the DNA matches it firmly. Clone size is shown for a subset of rows, as once, few, many or a class of expanded clone.

TRBJ1-6 many TRBV19 . CARTPPNSPLHF TGTGCCAGGACACCTCCCAATTCACCCCTCCACTTT
TRBJ2-3 many TRBV19 . CASAGGSMNTDTQYF TGTGCCAGTGCTGGGGGGAGCATGAACACAGATACGCAGTATTTT
TRBJ2-1 many TRBV10-2 TRBD2 CASSESRLAGPQSEQFF TGCGCCAGCAGTGAGTCCAGGCTAGCGGGGCCCCAGTCCGAGCAGTTCTTC
TRBJ2-2 many TRBV7-2 TRBD1 CASSEPGTGFGELFF TGTGCCAGCAGCGAACCCGGGACAGGGTTCGGGGAGCTGTTTTTT
TRBJ2-7 few TRBV7-2 TRBD2 CASSRGLAGEQYF TGTGCCAGCAGCCGGGGACTAGCGGGAGAGCAGTACTTC
TRBJ1-3 . TRBV6-1 . CASSLGPRAGNTIYF TGTGCCAGCAGTCTCGGCCCGCGTGCTGGAAACACCATATATTTT
TRBJ1-3 many TRBV19 . CASSTLGRGSGNTIYF TGTGCCAGTAGTACTTTGGGACGTGGCTCTGGAAACACCATATATTTT
TRBJ1-2 many TRBV15 . CATSRDGTDGYTF TGTGCCACCAGCAGAGATGGCACGGATGGCTACACCTTC
TRBJ2-7 . TRBV6-5 TRBD1 CASSSASGTGVPYEQYF TGTGCCAGCAGTTCCGCATCCGGGACAGGGGTCCCCTACGAGCAGTACTTC
TRBJ2-3 many TRBV29-1 . CSVWQGSFLGDTQYF TGCAGCGTTTGGCAGGGTTCCTTCTTGGGAGATACGCAGTATTTT
TRBJ2-5 many TRBV7-6 . CASSLRTGGFRETQYF TGTGCCAGCAGCCTCCGGACAGGAGGGTTTAGAGAGACCCAGTACTTC
TRBJ1-4 many TRBV7-6 . CASSLEAGGHEKLFF TGTGCCAGCAGCTTAGAGGCTGGAGGGCATGAAAAACTGTTTTTT
TRBJ1-6 many TRBV6-5 . CASNPGYSPLHF TGTGCCAGCAACCCCGGTTATTCACCCCTCCACTTT
TRBJ2-3 many TRBV5-5 TRBD1 CASSFVGTGADTQYF TGTGCCAGCAGCTTTGTAGGGACAGGCGCAGATACGCAGTATTTT
TRBJ2-1 . TRBV2 . CASRLPGTSSYNEQFF TGTGCCAGCAGACTCCCGGGAACGAGCTCCTACAATGAGCAGTTCTTC
TRBJ1-5 many TRBV7-2 . CASTSLGQPQHF TGTGCCAGCACCTCCCTCGGTCAGCCCCAGCATTTT
TRBJ2-7 few TRBV5-4 . CASSLNSASYEQYF TGTGCCAGCAGCTTGAACAGCGCTTCCTACGAGCAGTACTTC
TRBJ1-4 . TRBV7-9 . CASSSDRSGPREKLFF TGTGCCAGCAGCTCGGATCGATCAGGGCCTCGGGAAAAACTGTTTTTT
TRBJ1-2 . TRBV6-2/TRBV6-3 TRBD1 CASSLTGQTSQRGYTF TGTGCCAGCAGTCTAACGGGACAGACATCTCAAAGGGGCTACACCTTC
TRBJ2-5 . TRBV20-1 . CNARDFETQSF TGCAATGCTAGAGATTTCGAGACCCAGTCCTTC
TRBJ1-2 many TRBV5-1 TRBD1 CASSSGTGDYGYTF TGCGCCAGCAGCTCCGGGACAGGGGACTATGGCTACACCTTC
TRBJ2-3 few TRBV19 . CASCLGLASTDTQYF TGTGCCAGTTGCCTGGGACTCGCTAGCACAGATACGCAGTATTTT
TRBJ2-5 many TRBV12-3/TRBV12-4 . CASSSRRHQETQYF TGTGCCAGCAGTTCCCGACGCCACCAAGAGACCCAGTACTTC
TRBJ2-7 . TRBV10-3 TRBD2 CAISESRGASYEQYF TGTGCCATCAGTGAGTCGCGGGGGGCCTCCTACGAGCAGTACTTC
TRBJ2-2 . TRBV6-2/TRBV6-3 . CASSYYSTGELFF TGTGCCAGCAGTTACTACAGCACCGGGGAGCTGTTTTTT
TRBJ1-5 many TRBV15 . CATSMSSNQPQHF TGTGCCACCAGCATGTCTAGCAATCAGCCCCAGCATTTT
TRBJ1-3 many TRBV4-1 . CASSQDPLWGNTIYF TGCGCCAGCAGCCAAGATCCCTTATGGGGAAACACCATATATTTT
TRBJ1-3 many TRBV5-1 TRBD1 CASSTSGTGGASGNTIYF TGCGCCAGCAGCACTTCCGGGACAGGGGGCGCATCGGGAAACACCATATATTTT
TRBJ2-7 . TRBV2 . CASLGGGSWYEQYF TGTGCCAGCTTAGGGGGCGGGAGTTGGTACGAGCAGTACTTC
TRBJ2-2 many TRBV7-9 . CASSLGWGPGELFF TGTGCCAGCAGCTTAGGTTGGGGACCCGGGGAGCTGTTTTTT
TRBJ2-5 . TRBV12-3/TRBV12-4 . CATKRQEDTGETQYF TGTGCCACCAAGAGGCAGGAGGACACCGGGGAGACCCAGTACTTC
TRBJ2-5 many TRBV7-3 . CASSFPGETQYF TGTGCCAGCAGCTTCCCCGGGGAGACCCAGTACTTC
TRBJ1-6 many TRBV9 TRBD1 CASSAATGGISPLHF TGTGCCAGCAGCGCTGCTACAGGGGGGATTTCACCCCTCCACTTT
TRBJ1-1 few TRBV2 . CASSNQGNTEAFF TGTGCCAGCAGTAACCAGGGGAACACTGAAGCTTTCTTT
TRBJ1-5 . TRBV6-1 . CASSPPEGQAVFNQPQHF TGTGCCAGCAGTCCGCCCGAGGGCCAGGCAGTATTCAATCAGCCCCAGCATTTT
TRBJ2-7 many TRBV10-3 TRBD2 CAISQPLAGGPYEQYF TGTGCCATCAGCCAACCACTAGCGGGAGGTCCCTACGAGCAGTACTTC
TRBJ2-1 . TRBV3-1 TRBD2 CASSQDREGYNEQFF TGTGCCAGCAGCCAAGATCGGGAGGGATACAATGAGCAGTTCTTC
TRBJ2-3 few TRBV3-1 . CASSRGGGLTDTQYF TGTGCCAGCAGCCGAGGAGGGGGATTGACAGATACGCAGTATTTT
TRBJ2-3 many TRBV20-1 TRBD2 CSARRAGGTDTQYF TGCAGTGCTAGACGCGCGGGAGGCACAGATACGCAGTATTTT
TRBJ2-7 few TRBV6-5 . CASRPGAREQYF TGTGCCAGCAGACCCGGGGCCCGGGAGCAGTACTTC
TRBJ1-2 many TRBV20-1 TRBD1 CSARTQTGKGYTF TGCAGTGCTAGAACACAGACAGGGAAGGGCTACACCTTC
TRBJ2-7 . TRBV18 . CASSPQTGANEQYF TGTGCCAGCTCACCACAAACAGGAGCGAACGAGCAGTACTTC
TRBJ1-4 many TRBV5-1 . CASSLDREKLFF TGCGCCAGCAGCTTGGACAGAGAAAAACTGTTTTTT
TRBJ1-6 . TRBV29-1 . CSAFRGSTGPNSPLHF TGCAGCGCGTTTCGGGGTTCGACAGGACCCAATTCACCCCTCCACTTT
TRBJ2-1 . TRBV24-1 TRBD2 CATSAPPTSGYNEQFF TGTGCCACCAGTGCTCCCCCCACTAGCGGGTACAATGAGCAGTTCTTC
TRBJ1-2 many TRBV30 . CAWRINREGGYTF TGTGCCTGGAGGATCAACAGGGAGGGTGGCTACACCTTC
TRBJ2-5 . TRBV3-1 TRBD1 CASSQRGRQETQYF TGTGCCAGCAGCCAAAGGGGGCGGCAAGAGACCCAGTACTTC
TRBJ1-2 many TRBV29-1 . CSVEDPGEGYTF TGCAGCGTTGAAGATCCTGGGGAGGGCTACACCTTC
TRBJ2-3 many TRBV7-9 . CASSLPSRSDTQYF TGTGCCAGCAGCCTTCCTAGCCGCTCAGATACGCAGTATTTT
TRBJ1-4 many TRBV27 TRBD1 CASSNRGRNEKLFF TGTGCCAGCAGTAATAGGGGGCGGAATGAAAAACTGTTTTTT
TRBJ2-7 . TRBV3-1 TRBD2 CASSQDSRTSGRVSSYEQYF TGTGCCAGCAGCCAAGATTCGCGGACTAGCGGGAGGGTCAGCTCCTACGAGCAGTACTTC
TRBJ2-7 many TRBV5-1 . CASSSSRDTTYEQYF TGCGCCAGCAGCTCCTCCCGGGACACAACCTACGAGCAGTACTTC
TRBJ1-5 . TRBV10-2 . CASSEGAAFQPQHF TGCGCCAGCAGTGAGGGGGCAGCATTTCAGCCCCAGCATTTT